The following is a T cell receptor beta chain sequence with its context. Its antigen is not known. The CDR3 sequence is 12 residues long. Trimming took off 6 bases at V and 8 bases at J, with 13 bases between the two ends. Germline values: CDR1 MNHEY, CDR2 SMNVEV (reference sequence). This sample is part of a study of PD-1 blockade in mismatch repair-deficient tumors. Study-level background: Patients had approximately 11 mismatch repair-deficient cancer types and were previously treated and progressing.

Using immunoSEQ multiplex PCR, the repertoire was profiled, and TCRdb retains in-frame clones only, with some absent. The table shows tens of thousands of clones, with 84% occurring only once. PCR or immunohistochemistry showed mismatch repair deficiency in every enrolled patient. Overall study findings and caveats: Tumor-resident clones, often undetectable pretreatment in blood, expanded then contracted after pembrolizumab.

The clonotype originates from an adult with mismatch repair-deficient cancer. The chain carries TRBV27 and TRBJ1-1; the D is unclear. The sequencing here drew on PBMCs, taken before pembrolizumab treatment. The CDR3 DNA is TGTGCCAGCAGGAACTGGGGAGGGGAAGCTTTCTTT. This encodes CASRNWGGEAFF.